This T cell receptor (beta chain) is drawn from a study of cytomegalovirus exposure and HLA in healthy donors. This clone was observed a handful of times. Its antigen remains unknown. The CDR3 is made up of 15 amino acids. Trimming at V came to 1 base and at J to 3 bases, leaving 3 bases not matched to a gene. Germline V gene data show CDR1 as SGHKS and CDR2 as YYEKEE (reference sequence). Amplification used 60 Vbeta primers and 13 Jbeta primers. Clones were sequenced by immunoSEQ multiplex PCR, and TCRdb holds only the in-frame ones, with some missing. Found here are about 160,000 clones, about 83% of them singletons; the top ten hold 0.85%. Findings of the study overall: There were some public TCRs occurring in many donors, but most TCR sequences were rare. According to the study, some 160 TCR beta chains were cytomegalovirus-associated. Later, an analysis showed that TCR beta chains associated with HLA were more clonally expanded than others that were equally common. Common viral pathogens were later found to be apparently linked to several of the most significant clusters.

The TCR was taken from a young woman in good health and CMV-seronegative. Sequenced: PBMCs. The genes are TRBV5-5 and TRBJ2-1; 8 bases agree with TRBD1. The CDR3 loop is CASSLQQGGYNEQFF. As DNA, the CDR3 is TGTGCCAGCAGCTTGCAACAGGGGGGCTACAATGAGCAGTTCTTC.